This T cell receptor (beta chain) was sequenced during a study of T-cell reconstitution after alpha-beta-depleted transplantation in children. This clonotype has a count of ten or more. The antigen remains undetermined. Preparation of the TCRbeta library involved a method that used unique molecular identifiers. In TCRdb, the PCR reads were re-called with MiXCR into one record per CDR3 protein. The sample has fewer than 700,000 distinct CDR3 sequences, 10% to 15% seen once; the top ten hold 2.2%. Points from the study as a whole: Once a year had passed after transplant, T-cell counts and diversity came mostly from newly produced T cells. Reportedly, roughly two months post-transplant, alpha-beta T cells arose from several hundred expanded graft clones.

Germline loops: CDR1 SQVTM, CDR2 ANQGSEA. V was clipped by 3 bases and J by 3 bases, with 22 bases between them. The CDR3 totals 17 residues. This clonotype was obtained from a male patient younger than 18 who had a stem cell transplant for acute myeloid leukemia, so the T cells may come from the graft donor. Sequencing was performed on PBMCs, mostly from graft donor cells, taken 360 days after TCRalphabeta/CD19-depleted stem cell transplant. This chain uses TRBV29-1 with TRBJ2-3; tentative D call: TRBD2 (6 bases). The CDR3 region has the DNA TGCAGCGTTGAGGGGGGACCAGCGAGCGGCCCTACAGATACGCAGTATTTT. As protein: CSVEGGPASGPTDTQYF.